The rows below give T cell receptor beta chains drawn from one sample of a study of blood T cell repertoires in COVID-19. Sequencing used immunoSEQ multiplex PCR; TCRdb keeps in-frame clones, though not all of them. The table has over 60,000 clones, roughly 90% seen once. Material for sequencing was peripheral blood. Receptor source: a woman of 80 years or more with active or convalescent COVID-19. The CDR3 runs from the conserved cysteine through the conserved F or W. D genes are given only for firm matches. Only some rows state a clone size, as once, few, many or a class for expanded clones.

j_call,clone_size,v_call,d_call,cdr3_nt,cdr3_aa
TRBJ2-1,-,TRBV2,-,TGTGCCAGCAGTGAAGGAAGCCTCATCTACAATGAGCAGTTCTTC,CASSEGSLIYNEQFF
TRBJ1-1,-,TRBV11-2,-,TGTGCCAGCAGCTTAGATCAGGTAGGCACTGAAGCTTTCTTT,CASSLDQVGTEAFF
TRBJ1-1,-,TRBV28,-,TGTGCCAGCAGTCTCCCCCGGACAAAACTGAAAGCTTTCTTT,CASSLPRTKLKAFF
TRBJ1-5,-,TRBV11-3,-,TGTGCCAGCAGCCCGGGGGGAGGGGAGGGAGAACCCCAGCATTTT,CASSPGGGEGEPQHF
TRBJ1-1,-,TRBV7-2,TRBD1,TGTGCCAGCAGCGAACGGACAGGATTGAACACTGAAGCTTTCTTT,CASSERTGLNTEAFF
TRBJ2-1,-,TRBV21-1,-,TGTGCCAGCAGCAGGGGACTAGCGGGGGGGTTTTTCTCCTACAATGAGCAGTTCTTC,CASSRGLAGGFFSYNEQFF
TRBJ2-1,-,TRBV28,TRBD2,TGTGCCAGCAGTTTGGGACTAGTATCAGGCGGGCAGTTCTTC,CASSLGLVSGGQFF
TRBJ2-7,-,TRBV24-1,TRBD1,TGTGCCACCAGTGATCCCAGGGACAGAGCCTACGAGCAGTACTTC,CATSDPRDRAYEQYF
TRBJ2-2,-,TRBV5-1,TRBD1,TGCGCCAGCAGCCCACGGACAGGGTCGAACACCGGGGAGCTGTTTTTT,CASSPRTGSNTGELFF
TRBJ1-2,-,TRBV7-9,-,TGTGCCAGCACCCCCGTGGAGGGACCTAACTATGGCTACACCTTC,CASTPVEGPNYGYTF
TRBJ1-1,-,TRBV25-1,-,TGTGCCAGCAGTGGGGCAACCAAACTGAACACTGAAGCTTTCTTT,CASSGATKLNTEAFF
TRBJ1-3,-,TRBV3-1/TRBV3-2,-,TGTGCCAGCAGCCAAGAATGGGGGGCTGGAAACACCATATATTTT,CASSQEWGAGNTIYF
TRBJ1-1,few,TRBV4-1,-,TGCGCCAGCAGCCAAGAAGAAGGGTCCAGGGGAAAAGCTTTCTTT,CASSQEEGSRGKAFF
TRBJ1-4,-,TRBV25-1,TRBD1,TGTGCCAGCAGTGAAGGGACAGGAAAACTGTTTTTT,CASSEGTGKLFF
TRBJ2-1,-,TRBV11-2,-,TGTGCCAGCAGCCCTACTAGCCCTGAGCAGTTCTTC,CASSPTSPEQFF
TRBJ2-7,-,TRBV6-1,-,TGTGCCAGCAGTGAAACAGGCGATCGGCCTGACTACGAGCAGTACTTC,CASSETGDRPDYEQYF
TRBJ2-2,-,TRBV28,-,TGTGCCAGCAGTTCTGGAGGAGGGGCGGCGTACACCGGGGAGCTGTTTTTT,CASSSGGGAAYTGELFF
TRBJ1-2,-,TRBV4-3,TRBD1,TGCGCCAGCAGCCAAGAATTACAGGGGATTTATGGCTACACCTTC,CASSQELQGIYGYTF
TRBJ1-2,-,TRBV6-1,-,TGTGCCAGCAGTGACGGAGTTTCCTATGGCTACACCTTC,CASSDGVSYGYTF
TRBJ1-4,-,TRBV6-5,TRBD1,TGTGCCAGCAGCCCACAGGGGGCTGATAATGAAAAACTGTTTTTT,CASSPQGADNEKLFF
TRBJ2-1,-,TRBV6-2/TRBV6-3,-,TGTGCCAGCAGTCCCGGGGACTTGCTCTCCTACAATGAGCAGTTCTTC,CASSPGDLLSYNEQFF
TRBJ1-1,-,TRBV28,TRBD1,TGTGCCAGCAGTCAACAGGGGTACACTGAAGCTTTCTTT,CASSQQGYTEAFF
TRBJ2-1,few,TRBV2,TRBD2,TGTGCCAGCAGTACCTCTTTAGGACTAGCGGGGTTGGACGAGCAGTTCTTC,CASSTSLGLAGLDEQFF
TRBJ2-2,-,TRBV5-1,TRBD1,TGCGCCAGCAGCCCCGGACAGGGGTTTGCAACCGGGGAGCTGTTTTTT,CASSPGQGFATGELFF
TRBJ1-4,-,TRBV14,TRBD1,TGTGCCAGCAGCCAAGGTGGGACAGCTGAAAAACTGTTTTTT,CASSQGGTAEKLFF
TRBJ1-5,-,TRBV27,-,TGTGCCAGCAGTTTAAACAGGAATCAGCCCCAGCATTTT,CASSLNRNQPQHF
TRBJ2-7,-,TRBV28,TRBD2,TGTGCCAGCAGTCCGGGGACTAGCGGGACCTACGAGCAGTACTTC,CASSPGTSGTYEQYF
TRBJ1-1,-,TRBV28,-,TGTGCCACCGAACCTCGACGGGGAGCTTTCTTT,CATEPRRGAFF
TRBJ2-7,-,TRBV5-1,TRBD2,TGCGCCAGTAGCGGGGGGGCCCACGCGACCTACGAGCAGTACTTC,CASSGGAHATYEQYF
TRBJ1-4,-,TRBV4-3,TRBD1,TGCGCCAGCAGCCAAGGACGGGACAGGGGTGAAAAACTGTTTTTT,CASSQGRDRGEKLFF
TRBJ1-6,-,TRBV27,-,TGTGCCAGCTCCCCGGGAAGGAGCTCCTATAATTCACCCCTCCACTTT,CASSPGRSSYNSPLHF
TRBJ1-1,-,TRBV4-3,-,TGCGCCAGCAGCCAACAGGGGTACACTGAAGCTTTCTTT,CASSQQGYTEAFF
TRBJ2-3,-,TRBV4-2,-,TGTGCCAGCAGCCAAGAGCAGCTGGGGGGTACAGATACGCAGTATTTT,CASSQEQLGGTDTQYF
TRBJ1-6,-,TRBV6-5,TRBD1,TGTGCCAGCAGCCTGACAGGGGTGGATTCACCCCTCCACTTT,CASSLTGVDSPLHF
TRBJ2-7,-,TRBV18,-,TGTGCCAGCTCACTAAACGACAACTACGAGCAGTACTTC,CASSLNDNYEQYF
TRBJ1-3,-,TRBV11-2,TRBD1,TGTGCCAGCAGCTCAGGGACAGGTGCTGGAAACACCATATATTTT,CASSSGTGAGNTIYF
TRBJ2-7,-,TRBV9,TRBD2,TGTGCCAGCAGTCCGGCGGGGGGTAACGAGCAGTACTTC,CASSPAGGNEQYF
TRBJ2-7,-,TRBV6-5,-,TGTGCCAGCAGTTACTCGTACACCACGCTGCCCTACGAGCAGTACTTC,CASSYSYTTLPYEQYF
TRBJ1-2,-,TRBV5-4,TRBD1,TGTGCCAGCAGCCCGGGGACAGGGTATGGCTACACCTTC,CASSPGTGYGYTF
TRBJ1-2,-,TRBV6-2/TRBV6-3,-,TGTGCCAGCAGTTACACAGGTTACTATGGCTACACCTTC,CASSYTGYYGYTF
TRBJ2-5,-,TRBV2,TRBD1,TGTGCCAGCACCAGGGGGCAAGGGGAGACCCAGTACTTC,CASTRGQGETQYF
TRBJ1-1,-,TRBV19,-,TGTGCCAGTACCTACTCCCAAGGACTTGAAGCTTTCTTT,CASTYSQGLEAFF
TRBJ1-6,once,TRBV27,-,TGTGCCAGCAGTTTGACAGGTATCAATTCACCCCTCCACTTT,CASSLTGINSPLHF
TRBJ2-7,-,TRBV10-3,TRBD1,TGTGCCATCGAGGACGACAGGGGAGCTCGTCGTGAGCAGTACTTC,CAIEDDRGARREQYF
TRBJ1-4,-,TRBV28,TRBD1,TGTGCCAGCGGAGTACAGGGGACAGGTGGTGAAAAACTGTTTTTT,CASGVQGTGGEKLFF
TRBJ2-5,-,TRBV6-5,-,TGTGCCAGCAGTCCCCGGCTAGCGCGGGCCCAGTACTTC,CASSPRLARAQYF
TRBJ1-4,-,TRBV4-3,-,TGCGCCAGCAGCTCGGCAACCACTACAACTAATGAAAAACTGTTTTTT,CASSSATTTTNEKLFF
TRBJ1-2,-,TRBV18,-,TGTGCCAGCTCACCTTTCAGTGTCCCCGGGGGCTACACCTTC,CASSPFSVPGGYTF
TRBJ2-7,-,TRBV11-2,TRBD2,TGTGCCAGCAGCTTGGGGACTATCCCCGAGCAGTACTTC,CASSLGTIPEQYF
TRBJ1-5,-,TRBV6-2/TRBV6-3,-,TGTGCCAGCAGTTACTCGAGTTGGAGCATGATTGGGAATCAGCCCCAGCATTTT,CASSYSSWSMIGNQPQHF
TRBJ2-5,-,TRBV11-2,TRBD2,TGTGCCAGCAGCTTATGGCTAGCGGAGCATGGGGAGACCCAGTACTTC,CASSLWLAEHGETQYF
TRBJ1-1,-,TRBV9,TRBD1,TGTGCCAGCAGTGGGGACAGGGTGAACACTGAAGCTTTCTTT,CASSGDRVNTEAFF
TRBJ1-4,-,TRBV6-5,TRBD1,TGTGCCAGCCATACAGGGGTCGGTGAAAAACTGTTTTTT,CASHTGVGEKLFF
TRBJ2-7,-,TRBV18,TRBD2,TGTGCCAGCTCACCGGGGGGGGACGGAGAGCAGTACTTC,CASSPGGDGEQYF